This T cell receptor beta chain came from a study of response to subunit inactivated influenza vaccine. General study findings and limits: Authors proposed each seasonal influenza vaccination draws in few new T cells.

Notes on this clonotype: No antigen is known for it.

Per germline, CDR1 MDHEN and CDR2 SYDVKM. With 6 bases clipped from V and 2 bases from J, the junction kept 8 bases outside the gene matches. The CDR3 is made up of 16 amino acids. TCRdb recomputed calls from the RT-PCR reads with MiXCR, one row per CDR3 protein. The table has about 530,000 distinct CDR3 sequences, 12% seen once. The source of this sequence is a man between 45 and 60 years old who received an inactivated influenza vaccine. Specimen: PBMCs from blood, collected on the day of vaccination. The chain joins TRBV28 to TRBJ2-4; 9 bases match TRBD1. The CDR3 protein is CASRPTGGPSKNIQYF. CDR3 DNA sequence: TGTGCCAGCAGGCCTACAGGGGGCCCGTCCAAAAACATTCAGTACTTC.